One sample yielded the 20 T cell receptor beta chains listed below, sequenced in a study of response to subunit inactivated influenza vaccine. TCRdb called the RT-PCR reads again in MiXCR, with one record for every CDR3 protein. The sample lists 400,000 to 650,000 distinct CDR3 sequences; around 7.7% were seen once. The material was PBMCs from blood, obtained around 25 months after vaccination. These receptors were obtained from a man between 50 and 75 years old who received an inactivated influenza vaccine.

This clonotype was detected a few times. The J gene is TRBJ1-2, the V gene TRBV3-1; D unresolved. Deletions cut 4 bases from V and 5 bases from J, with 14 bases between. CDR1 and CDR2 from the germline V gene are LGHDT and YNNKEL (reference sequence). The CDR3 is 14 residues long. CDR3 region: CASSPGTESYGYTF. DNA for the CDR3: TGTGCCAGCAGCCCCGGTACGGAGTCGTATGGCTACACCTTC.

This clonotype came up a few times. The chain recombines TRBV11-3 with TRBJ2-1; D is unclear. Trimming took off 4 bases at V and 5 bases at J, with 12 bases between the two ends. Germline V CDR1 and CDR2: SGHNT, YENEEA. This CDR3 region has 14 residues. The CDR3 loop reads CASSSGRTDNEQFF. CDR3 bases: TGTGCCAGCAGCTCAGGACGTACCGACAATGAGCAGTTCTTC.

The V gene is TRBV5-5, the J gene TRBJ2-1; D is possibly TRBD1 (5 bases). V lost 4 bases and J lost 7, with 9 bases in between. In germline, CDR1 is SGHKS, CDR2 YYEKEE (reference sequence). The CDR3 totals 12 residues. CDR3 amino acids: CASSLRENEQFF. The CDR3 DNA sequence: TGTGCCAGCAGCCTCAGGGAAAATGAGCAGTTCTTC.

The CDR3 sequence is CASSLTGFGVYNEQFF. The DNA for the CDR3 is TGTGCCAGCAGTTTAACGGGCTTCGGGGTTTACAATGAGCAGTTCTTC. The V call is TRBV28, the J call TRBJ2-1; a weak D match, TRBD2 (5 bases). Trimming pared 2 bases from V and 4 bases from J, leaving 15 bases between. Germline V gene sequence: CDR1 MDHEN, CDR2 SYDVKM. The CDR3 is 16 residues long. The entire variable domain, with the rest obtained from reference TRBV28 and TRBJ2-1, is as follows: DVKVTQSSRYLVKRTGEKVFLECVQDMDHENMFWYRQDPGLGLRLIYFSYDVKMKEKGDIPEGYSVSREKKERFSLILESASTNQTSMYLCASSLTGFGVYNEQFFGPGTRLTVL.

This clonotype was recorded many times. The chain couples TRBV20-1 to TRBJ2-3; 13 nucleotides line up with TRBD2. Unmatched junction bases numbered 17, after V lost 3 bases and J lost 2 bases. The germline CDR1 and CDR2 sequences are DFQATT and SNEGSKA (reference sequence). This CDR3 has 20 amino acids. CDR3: CSARATGLAGVPSTTDTQYF. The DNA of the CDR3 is TGCAGTGCTAGGGCTACTGGACTAGCGGGAGTCCCCTCTACCACAGATACGCAGTATTTT.

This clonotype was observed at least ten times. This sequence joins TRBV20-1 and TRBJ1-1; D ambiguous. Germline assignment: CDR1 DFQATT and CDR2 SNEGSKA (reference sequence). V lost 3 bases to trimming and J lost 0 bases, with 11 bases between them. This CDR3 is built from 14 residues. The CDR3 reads CSASEGSMNTEAFF. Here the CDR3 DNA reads TGCAGTGCTAGTGAGGGATCCATGAACACTGAAGCTTTCTTT.

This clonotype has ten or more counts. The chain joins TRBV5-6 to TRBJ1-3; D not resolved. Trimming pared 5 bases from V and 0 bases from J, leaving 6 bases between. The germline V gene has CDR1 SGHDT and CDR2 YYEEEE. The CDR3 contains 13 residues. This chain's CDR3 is CASRERSGNTIYF. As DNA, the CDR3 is TGTGCCAGCAGGGAACGCTCTGGAAACACCATATATTTT.

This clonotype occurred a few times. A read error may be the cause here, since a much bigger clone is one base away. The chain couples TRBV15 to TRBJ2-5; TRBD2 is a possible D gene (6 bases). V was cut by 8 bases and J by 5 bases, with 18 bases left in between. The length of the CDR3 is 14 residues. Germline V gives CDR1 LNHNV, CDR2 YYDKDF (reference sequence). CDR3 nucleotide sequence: TGTGCCACCGGGCTAGTGGGGGGATCGGAGACCCAGTACTTC. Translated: CATGLVGGSETQYF.

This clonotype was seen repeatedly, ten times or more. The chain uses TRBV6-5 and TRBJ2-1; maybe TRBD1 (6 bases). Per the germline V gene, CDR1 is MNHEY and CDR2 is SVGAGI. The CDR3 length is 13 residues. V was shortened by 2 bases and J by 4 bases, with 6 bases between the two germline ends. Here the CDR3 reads CASSYTGYNEQFF. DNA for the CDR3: TGTGCCAGCAGTTACACAGGGTACAATGAGCAGTTCTTC.

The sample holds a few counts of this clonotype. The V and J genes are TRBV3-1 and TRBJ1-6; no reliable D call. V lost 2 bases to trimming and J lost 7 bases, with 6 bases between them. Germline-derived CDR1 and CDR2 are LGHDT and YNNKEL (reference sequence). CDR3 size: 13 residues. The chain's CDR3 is CASSQKGNSPLHF. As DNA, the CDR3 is TGTGCCAGCAGCCAAAAAGGAAATTCACCCCTCCACTTT.

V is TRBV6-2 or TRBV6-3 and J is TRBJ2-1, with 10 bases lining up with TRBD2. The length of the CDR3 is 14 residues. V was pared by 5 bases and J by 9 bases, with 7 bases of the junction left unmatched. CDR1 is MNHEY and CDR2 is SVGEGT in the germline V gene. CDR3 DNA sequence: TGTGCCAGCAGTAGACTAGCGGGCCGCGGTGAGCAGTTCTTC. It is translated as CASSRLAGRGEQFF.

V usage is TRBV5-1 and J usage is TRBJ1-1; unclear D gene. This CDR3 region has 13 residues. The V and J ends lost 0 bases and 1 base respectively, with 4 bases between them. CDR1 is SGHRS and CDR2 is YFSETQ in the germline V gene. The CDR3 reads CASSLVWNTEAFF. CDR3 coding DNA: TGCGCCAGCAGCTTGGTCTGGAACACTGAAGCTTTCTTT.

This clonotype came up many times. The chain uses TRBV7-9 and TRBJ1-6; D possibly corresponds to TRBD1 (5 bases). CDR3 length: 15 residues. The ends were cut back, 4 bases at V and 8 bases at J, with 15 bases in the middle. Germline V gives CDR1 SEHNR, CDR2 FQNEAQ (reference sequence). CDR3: CASSSPRVSHSPLHF. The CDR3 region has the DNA TGTGCCAGCAGCTCCCCCAGGGTCAGTCATTCACCCCTCCACTTT.

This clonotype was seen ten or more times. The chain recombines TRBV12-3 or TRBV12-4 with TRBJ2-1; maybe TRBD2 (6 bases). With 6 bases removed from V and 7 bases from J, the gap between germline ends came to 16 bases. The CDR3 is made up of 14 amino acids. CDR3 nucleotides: TGTGCCAGCAGCCCAGACACGGGAGTGAATGAGCAGTTCTTC. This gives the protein CASSPDTGVNEQFF.

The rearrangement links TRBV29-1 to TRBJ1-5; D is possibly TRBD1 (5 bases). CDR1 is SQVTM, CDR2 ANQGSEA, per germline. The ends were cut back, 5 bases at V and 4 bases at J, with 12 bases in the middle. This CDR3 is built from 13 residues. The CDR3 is CSVSRGLNQPQHF. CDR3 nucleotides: TGCAGCGTTAGTAGGGGATTGAATCAGCCCCAGCATTTT.

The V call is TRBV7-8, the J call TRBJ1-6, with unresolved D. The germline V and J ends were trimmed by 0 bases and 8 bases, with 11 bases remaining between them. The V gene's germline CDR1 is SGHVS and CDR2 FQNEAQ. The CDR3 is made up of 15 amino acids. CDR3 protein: CASSLAVGVDSPLHF. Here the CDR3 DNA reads TGTGCCAGCAGCTTAGCTGTAGGAGTCGATTCACCCCTCCACTTT.

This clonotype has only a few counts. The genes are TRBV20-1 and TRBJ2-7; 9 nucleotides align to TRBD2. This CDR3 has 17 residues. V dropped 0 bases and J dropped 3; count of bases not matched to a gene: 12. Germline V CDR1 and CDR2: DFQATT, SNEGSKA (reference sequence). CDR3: CSARDLKAGGPYYEQYF. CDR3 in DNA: TGCAGTGCTAGAGATCTTAAGGCGGGGGGGCCGTACTACGAGCAGTACTTC.

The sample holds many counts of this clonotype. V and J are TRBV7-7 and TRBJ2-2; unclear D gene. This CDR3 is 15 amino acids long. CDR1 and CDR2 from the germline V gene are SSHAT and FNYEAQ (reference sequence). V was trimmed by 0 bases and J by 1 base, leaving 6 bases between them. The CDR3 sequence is CASSLAGVNTGELFF. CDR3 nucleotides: TGTGCCAGCAGCTTAGCTGGCGTGAACACCGGGGAGCTGTTTTTT.

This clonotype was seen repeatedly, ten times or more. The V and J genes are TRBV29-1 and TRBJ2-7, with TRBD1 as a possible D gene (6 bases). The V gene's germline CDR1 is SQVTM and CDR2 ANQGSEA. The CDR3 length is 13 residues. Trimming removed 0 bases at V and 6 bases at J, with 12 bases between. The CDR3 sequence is CSVEEAQGTEQYF. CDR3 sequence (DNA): TGCAGCGTTGAAGAAGCGCAGGGGACCGAGCAGTACTTC.

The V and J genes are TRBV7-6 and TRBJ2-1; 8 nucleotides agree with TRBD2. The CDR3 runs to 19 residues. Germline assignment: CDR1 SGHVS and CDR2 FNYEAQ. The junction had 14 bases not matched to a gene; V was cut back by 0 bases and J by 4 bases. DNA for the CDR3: TGTGCCAGCAGCTTAGCGGCTAGCGGGTGGGATAGGCTGTACAATGAGCAGTTCTTC. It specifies CASSLAASGWDRLYNEQFF.